Listed here are 24 T cell receptor beta chains from one sample, sequenced in a study of immune cell composition in non-small cell lung cancer. TCRdb keeps only in-frame clones here, not all; method: immunoSEQ multiplex PCR. The table records 11,000 to 15,000 clones, over 70% of them present only once. Material: lung tumor tissue. All receptors derive from a human donor with non-small cell lung cancer.

This chain uses TRBV29-1 with TRBJ2-3; 10 bases fit TRBD2. V gave up 4 bases and J gave up 10 bases; unmatched junction bases: 8. In germline, CDR1 is SQVTM, CDR2 ANQGSEA. The CDR3 loop spans 13 amino acids. This CDR3 is CSVVTSGMGAQYF. The CDR3 coding sequence is TGCAGCGTTGTCACTAGCGGGATGGGGGCGCAGTATTTT.

This rearrangement joins TRBV29-1 to TRBJ2-1; 7 bases fit TRBD2. Germline V gene lookup returns CDR1 SQVTM and CDR2 ANQGSEA. V lost 6 bases and J lost 6; bases outside the gene matches: 8. This CDR3 has 13 amino acids. CDR3 bases: TGCAGCGTCGGGGCGGGAGAATTCAATGAGCAGTTCTTC. Protein product: CSVGAGEFNEQFF.

This rearrangement joins TRBV28 to TRBJ1-5; 7 nucleotides align to TRBD1. Germline values: CDR1 MDHEN, CDR2 SYDVKM. The CDR3 covers 15 residues. V lost 2 bases to trimming and J lost 4 bases; unmatched junction nucleotides: 5. CDR3 nucleotides: TGTGCCAGCAGTTTAGGACAGGTCCTAAATCAGCCCCAGCATTTT. Its protein is CASSLGQVLNQPQHF.

Within the sample, this clone is medium-sized. CDR3 DNA: TGTGCCAGCCGGGCTCAGACCTACGAGCAGTACTTC. This codes for CASRAQTYEQYF. The chain has TRBV6-1 and TRBJ2-7; D is unclear. Trimming removed 8 bases from V and 2 bases from J, with 10 bases in between. Germline V gives CDR1 MNHNS, CDR2 SASEGT. This CDR3 has 12 residues.

The chain has TRBV7-9 and TRBJ2-1; TRBD2 matches at 15 bases. CDR3 length: 15 residues. With V trimmed by 4 bases and J by 7 bases, 2 bases remained unmatched. Germline values: CDR1 SEHNR, CDR2 FQNEAQ (reference sequence). The CDR3 spells CASSSGLAGGNEQFF. For the CDR3, the DNA is TGTGCCAGCAGCTCCGGACTAGCGGGAGGGAATGAGCAGTTCTTC.

The CDR3 is CASSVVAGELFF. The CDR3 coding sequence is TGTGCCAGCAGCGTAGTCGCCGGGGAGCTGTTTTTT. The chain recombines TRBV9 with TRBJ2-2; D call uncertain. Trimming removed 0 bases from V and 6 bases from J, with 3 bases in between. CDR1 and CDR2 from the germline V gene are SGDLS and YYNGEE. This CDR3 has 12 residues. Supplemented by reference TRBV9 and TRBJ2-2, the full variable domain reads DSGVTQTPKHLITATGQRVTLRCSPRSGDLSVYWYQQSLDQGLQFLIQYYNGEERAKGNILERFSAQQFPDLHSELNLSSLELGDSALYFCASSVVAGELFFGEGSRLTVL.

The genes are TRBV6-4 and TRBJ2-7, with TRBD2 matching 7 bases. This CDR3 is 16 amino acids long. J gave up 2 bases and V 6 bases, and 13 bases lay outside the gene matches. From germline, CDR1 is MRHNA and CDR2 SNTAGT. CDR3 region: CASSGGAGDVTYEQYF. The CDR3 bases are TGTGCCAGCAGCGGCGGGGCGGGAGATGTGACCTACGAGCAGTACTTC.

This chain uses TRBV12-5 with TRBJ2-6; no clear D gene. Germline CDR1 reads LGHNT; CDR2 reads FRNRAP. The CDR3 length is 14 residues. With 9 bases removed from V and 0 bases from J, the gap between germline ends came to 9 bases. CDR3 sequence: CASLKGSGANVLTF. CDR3 DNA: TGTGCTAGCCTGAAGGGCTCTGGGGCCAACGTCCTGACTTTC.

The chain combines TRBV7-9 with TRBJ2-6, with unresolved D. This CDR3 region has 17 residues. V was pared by 4 bases and J by 0 bases, with 13 bases between. Germline loops: CDR1 SEHNR, CDR2 FQNEAQ (reference sequence). This CDR3 reads CASSWNSFNSGANVLTF. The CDR3 DNA reads TGTGCCAGCAGCTGGAACAGCTTTAACTCTGGGGCCAACGTCCTGACTTTC.

CDR3 region: CASIRDRGVETQYF. Written as DNA, the CDR3 is TGTGCCAGCATCCGGGACAGGGGGGTGGAGACCCAGTACTTC. V usage is TRBV2 and J usage is TRBJ2-5; TRBD1 agrees at 11 bases. The germline V gene encodes CDR1 SNHLY and CDR2 FYNNEI. The CDR3 length is 14 residues. V was pared by 7 bases and J by 5 bases, with 6 bases of the junction left unmatched.

The rearrangement links TRBV19 to TRBJ2-2; no definite D call. The germline CDR1 and CDR2 sequences are LNHDA and SQIVND (reference sequence). Trimming took 6 bases from V and 6 from J, leaving 11 bases between them. The CDR3 is made up of 13 amino acids. CDR3 DNA sequence: TGTGCCAGTAGGCTAACTACTGCCGGGGAGCTGTTTTTT. Translated, it gives CASRLTTAGELFF.

The genes are TRBV11-2 and TRBJ2-7, with D possibly TRBD1 on 5 matching bases. V was trimmed by 0 bases and J by 0 bases, leaving 15 bases between them. The CDR3 contains 17 residues. Germline V gene lookup returns CDR1 SGHAT and CDR2 FQNNGV. Here the CDR3 reads CASSLDQGPGLSYEQYF. The CDR3 DNA follows: TGTGCCAGCAGCTTAGATCAGGGTCCGGGTCTCTCCTACGAGCAGTACTTC.

V gene TRBV18 combines with J gene TRBJ2-1; D is tentatively TRBD1 or TRBD2 (5 bases each). This CDR3 contains 11 residues. Trimming took off 6 bases at V and 13 bases at J, with 13 bases between the two ends. Germline V gene data show CDR1 as KGHSH and CDR2 as LQKENI. The DNA for the CDR3 is TGTGCCAGCTCCCCCGGGGACCACCAGTTCTTC. Amino acids: CASSPGDHQFF.

CDR3 region: CASSGGGSIVPDNYGYTF. The CDR3 nucleotides read TGTGCCAGCAGTGGGGGGGGCAGTATAGTACCGGATAACTATGGCTACACCTTC. J is TRBJ1-2 and V is TRBV28; D perhaps matches TRBD1 (6 bases). CDR3 length equals 18 residues. Germline V gene sequence: CDR1 MDHEN, CDR2 SYDVKM. V was clipped by 5 bases and J by 1 base, with 23 bases between them.

Written as DNA, the CDR3 is TGTGCCAGCAGGCCCCTGGGTCGAACCAGCGGGGAGCTGTTTTTT. This codes for CASRPLGRTSGELFF. The chain couples TRBV6-1 to TRBJ2-2; D gene unclear. Trimming shortened V by 6 bases and J by 7 bases, and 18 bases separated the two germline ends. This CDR3 has 15 amino acids. CDR1 is MNHNS and CDR2 is SASEGT in the germline V gene.

The chain has TRBV5-1 and TRBJ2-7, with D perhaps TRBD1 (6 bases). The CDR3 runs 13 residues. The germline V and J ends were trimmed by 4 bases and 4 bases, with 12 bases remaining between them. CDR1 is SGHRS and CDR2 is YFSETQ in the germline V gene. The CDR3 loop is CASSGGGTYEQYF. Written as DNA, the CDR3 is TGCGCCAGCAGCGGGGGCGGAACTTACGAGCAGTACTTC.

The chain joins TRBV9 to TRBJ2-7; D is possibly TRBD2 (6 bases). Per germline, CDR1 SGDLS and CDR2 YYNGEE. CDR3 length equals 14 residues. With 0 bases removed from V and 0 bases from J, the gap between germline ends came to 7 bases. The CDR3 region is CASSVGTNSYEQYF. As DNA, the CDR3 is TGTGCCAGCAGCGTAGGGACTAACTCCTACGAGCAGTACTTC. The variable domain in full, with the rest retrieved from reference TRBV9 and TRBJ2-7, is DSGVTQTPKHLITATGQRVTLRCSPRSGDLSVYWYQQSLDQGLQFLIQYYNGEERAKGNILERFSAQQFPDLHSELNLSSLELGDSALYFCASSVGTNSYEQYFGPGTRLTVT.

This chain uses TRBV19 with TRBJ2-7; 9 bases are a match to TRBD1. The CDR3 runs to 14 residues. Germline assignment: CDR1 LNHDA and CDR2 SQIVND (reference sequence). V gave up 10 bases and J gave up 6 bases; unmatched junction bases: 13. CDR3 protein: CATEATGGIAEQYF. The CDR3, as DNA: TGTGCCACGGAGGCCACAGGGGGCATAGCCGAGCAGTACTTC.

This chain's CDR3 is CAISDPSVPYEQYF. CDR3 nucleotide sequence: TGTGCCATCAGTGACCCGAGCGTCCCTTACGAGCAGTACTTC. The rearrangement links TRBV10-3 to TRBJ2-7; unclear D gene. Germline CDR1 and CDR2: ENHRY and SYGVKD. The CDR3 consists of 14 residues. V was shortened by 3 bases and J by 4 bases, with 13 bases between the two germline ends.

The chain uses TRBV7-2 and TRBJ2-7; D might be TRBD2 (6 bases). The CDR3 is made up of 13 amino acids. From germline, CDR1 is SGHTA and CDR2 FQGNSA. V lost 5 bases, J lost 6 bases, and 14 bases lay in between. This CDR3 reads CASSPGLTPEQYF. CDR3 DNA sequence: TGTGCCAGCAGCCCCGGACTAACCCCCGAGCAGTACTTC. The complete variable domain, with remaining parts taken from reference TRBV7-2 and TRBJ2-7, reads GAGVSQSPSNKVTEKGKDVELRCDPISGHTALYWYRQSLGQGLEFLIYFQGNSAPDKSGLPSDRFSAERTGGSVSTLTIQRTQQEDSAVYLCASSPGLTPEQYFGPGTRLTVT.

This clone came up once. This chain connects TRBV6-6 to TRBJ2-3; TRBD2 might be the D (6 bases). Germline V gene lookup returns CDR1 MNHNY and CDR2 SVGAGI (reference sequence). There are 14 residues in the CDR3. With 2 bases removed from V and 2 bases from J, the gap between germline ends came to 8 bases. The CDR3 region is CASSYGGITDTQYF. The CDR3 nucleotides are TGTGCCAGCAGTTACGGCGGGATCACAGATACGCAGTATTTT.

This clone was counted a few times. Other DNA sequences of this sample code for an identical CDR3. The chain links TRBV28 to TRBJ2-7; 7 nucleotides line up with TRBD1. This CDR3 is built from 14 residues. CDR1 and CDR2 from the germline V gene are MDHEN and SYDVKM. The ends lost 3 bases at V and 0 bases at J; junction bases unmatched: 2. The CDR3 DNA follows: TGTGCCAGCAGTTTTAGGGACAGCTCCTACGAGCAGTACTTC. It is translated as CASSFRDSSYEQYF.

This clone turned up a few times. This chain connects TRBV6-1 to TRBJ2-6; D gene ambiguous. Trimming left V 8 bases short and J 2 bases short, with 13 bases between. This CDR3 region has 15 residues. CDR1 is MNHNS and CDR2 is SASEGT in the germline V gene. The CDR3 here is CASGSPVAGANVLTF. Here the CDR3 DNA reads TGTGCCAGCGGGTCCCCGGTTGCTGGGGCCAACGTCCTGACTTTC.

Sample share makes this clone large. The chain couples TRBV2 to TRBJ2-1; D gene unclear. V was shortened by 5 bases and J by 9 bases, with 11 bases between the two germline ends. This CDR3 is built from 12 residues. Germline loops: CDR1 SNHLY, CDR2 FYNNEI. The CDR3 bases are TGTGCCAGCAGTAGCTTCTCGACTGAGCAGTTCTTC. Translated: CASSSFSTEQFF. Based on the CDR3 plus reference TRBV2 and TRBJ2-1, the full variable domain is EPEVTQTPSHQVTQMGQEVILRCVPISNHLYFYWYRQILGQKVEFLVSFYNNEISEKSEIFDDQFSVERPDGSNFTLKIRSTKLEDSAMYFCASSSFSTEQFFGPGTRLTVL.